These 21 T cell receptor beta chains came from one sample sequenced in a study of cytomegalovirus exposure and HLA in healthy donors. Vbeta (60) and Jbeta (13) primers were used in the PCR. The table came from immunoSEQ multiplex PCR; TCRdb's copy has only in-frame clones and leaves some out. The table records some 160,000 clones, approximately 80% of them present only once. Sequenced input: PBMCs. Source of these receptors: a woman in her twenties or thirties in good health and CMV-seronegative.

The chain joins TRBV5-1 to TRBJ2-3, with D perhaps TRBD2 (6 bases). With 0 bases removed from V and 4 bases from J, the gap between germline ends came to 15 bases. Germline V gene sequence: CDR1 SGHRS, CDR2 YFSETQ. This CDR3 spans 16 amino acids. CDR3 in DNA: TGCGCCAGCAGCTTGGCCGGGCGGGGAAGCGCAGATACGCAGTATTTT. Amino acids: CASSLAGRGSADTQYF.

This CDR3 is CAISEQGGTNEKLFF. Here the CDR3 DNA reads TGTGCCATCAGTGAGCAGGGAGGCACTAATGAAAAACTGTTTTTT. The chain links TRBV10-3 to TRBJ1-4, with D tentatively TRBD1 (5 bases). V was clipped by 2 bases and J by 2 bases, with 9 bases between them. The germline CDR1 and CDR2 sequences are ENHRY and SYGVKD. CDR3 length equals 15 residues.

This clone turned up a few times. The CDR3: CAIQKRETGGYPHYTF. Here the CDR3 DNA reads TGTGCCATCCAAAAACGAGAGACAGGGGGCTATCCTCACTACACCTTC. The rearrangement uses TRBV10-3 and TRBJ1-2, with TRBD1 matching over 10 bases. Germline V gives CDR1 ENHRY, CDR2 SYGVKD. The CDR3 has 16 amino acids. Trimming took 8 bases from V and 10 from J; bases not matched to a gene: 19.

The CDR3 DNA follows: TGTGCCACCAGCAGGGACACGGAGTACGAGCAGTACTTC. Translation: CATSRDTEYEQYF. V and J are TRBV15 and TRBJ2-7; possible D gene TRBD1, 5 bases. CDR3 length equals 13 residues. Germline-derived CDR1 and CDR2 are LNHNV and YYDKDF (reference sequence). V was cut by 3 bases and J by 4 bases, with 10 bases left in between.

The chain links TRBV5-1 to TRBJ1-4, with TRBD1 as a possible D gene (5 bases). Trimming shortened V by 4 bases and J by 5 bases, and 15 bases separated the two germline ends. This CDR3 has 15 residues. Germline CDR1 SGHRS, CDR2 YFSETQ. CDR3 nucleotide sequence: TGCGCCAGCAGCCGCAATTCAGGGCCCAATGAAAAACTGTTTTTT. This translates into CASSRNSGPNEKLFF.

The CDR3 region is CASSPGVGRISTDTQYF. Here the CDR3 DNA reads TGTGCCAGCAGCCCAGGTGTGGGCAGGATAAGCACAGATACGCAGTATTTT. The V and J genes are TRBV9 and TRBJ2-3; no clear D. Trimming removed 4 bases at V and 0 bases at J, with 18 bases between. This CDR3 region has 17 residues. Germline-derived CDR1 and CDR2 are SGDLS and YYNGEE.

The genes are TRBV25-1 and TRBJ1-2; D is unclear. The CDR3 consists of 13 residues. The ends were cut back, 5 bases at V and 8 bases at J, with 15 bases in the middle. Germline V gene lookup returns CDR1 MGHDK and CDR2 SYGVNS. The CDR3 spells CASSPPFVSGYTF. Here the CDR3 DNA reads TGTGCCAGCAGTCCCCCCTTTGTCTCCGGCTACACCTTC.

The rearrangement joins TRBV14 to TRBJ1-2; 10 positions match TRBD1. Germline CDR1 SGHDN, CDR2 FVKESK. Losses at the gene ends were 4 bases for V and 6 bases for J; bases not matched to a gene: 8. The CDR3 contains 15 residues. DNA for the CDR3: TGTGCCAGCAGCCCCCGGGACAGGGGACCCCATGGCTACACCTTC. This codes for CASSPRDRGPHGYTF.

This chain connects TRBV5-1 to TRBJ2-5; 12 bases are a match to TRBD1. This CDR3 has 15 amino acids. CDR1 and CDR2 (germline): SGHRS, YFSETQ. Trimming cost V 4 bases and J 4 bases; bases outside gene matches: 5. The CDR3 DNA follows: TGCGCCAGCAGCGGAGGGACAGGGGGCCGAGAGACCCAGTACTTC. Amino acid sequence: CASSGGTGGRETQYF.

This clone has more than one count but fewer than ten. The V gene is TRBV7-2, the J gene TRBJ1-2; no firm D call. Trimming removed 1 base from V and 6 bases from J, with 15 bases in between. Germline CDR1 is SGHTA and CDR2 is FQGNSA. The CDR3 loop spans 15 amino acids. DNA of the CDR3: TGTGCCAGCAGCTTAGTAACGGGGTATTCGGATGGCTACACCTTC. Protein: CASSLVTGYSDGYTF.

The chain links TRBV4-1 to TRBJ2-7; weak D call: TRBD2 (6 bases). V was pared by 5 bases and J by 0 bases, with 17 bases between. In germline, CDR1 is MGHRA, CDR2 YSYEKL. The CDR3 sequence is 16 residues long. CDR3 sequence: CASSSPLRGFSYEQYF. The CDR3 bases are TGCGCCAGCAGCTCCCCGTTACGGGGGTTCTCCTACGAGCAGTACTTC.

The V call is TRBV5-1, the J call TRBJ2-5, with 7 bases fitting TRBD1. The germline gives CDR1 SGHRS, CDR2 YFSETQ. V lost 4 bases and J lost 2; bases outside the gene matches: 5. The CDR3 is 14 residues long. The CDR3: CASSVGQPQETQYF. CDR3 DNA: TGCGCCAGCAGCGTGGGACAGCCTCAAGAGACCCAGTACTTC.

The CDR3 here is CASSSEQGTGELFF. CDR3 nucleotide sequence: TGTGCCAGCAGCTCCGAGCAGGGAACCGGGGAGCTGTTTTTT. The rearrangement joins TRBV7-9 to TRBJ2-2, with D perhaps matching TRBD1 (5 bases). The germline V and J ends were trimmed by 4 bases and 5 bases, with 11 bases remaining between them. This CDR3 contains 14 residues. CDR1 is SEHNR and CDR2 is FQNEAQ in the germline V gene (reference sequence).

V is TRBV5-4 and J is TRBJ2-7; the D gene is possibly TRBD1 (6 bases). The CDR3 runs 14 residues. CDR1 and CDR2 from the germline V gene are SGHNT and YYREEE (reference sequence). V was pared by 5 bases and J by 2 bases, with 14 bases between. This CDR3 is CASRKGRDTYEQYF. As DNA, the CDR3 is TGTGCCAGCAGGAAGGGAAGGGACACCTACGAGCAGTACTTC.

This sequence joins TRBV11-2 and TRBJ2-7; D is perhaps TRBD1 (5 bases). V was cut by 1 base and J by 5 bases, with 15 bases left in between. The germline CDR1 and CDR2 sequences are SGHAT and FQNNGV. The CDR3 consists of 15 residues. The CDR3, as DNA: TGTGCCAGCAGCTTAGCTGTAAGGGGTTTCCACGAGCAGTACTTC. Translation: CASSLAVRGFHEQYF.

This clone showed up just a few times. The chain links TRBV6-6 to TRBJ2-2, with a tentative D call TRBD1 (6 bases). The CDR3 length is 14 residues. Germline values: CDR1 MNHNY, CDR2 SVGAGI (reference sequence). V lost 5 bases to trimming and J lost 4 bases, with 11 bases between them. CDR3 in amino acids: CASSITGSTGELFF. Here the CDR3 DNA reads TGTGCCAGCAGTATTACAGGGAGCACCGGGGAGCTGTTTTTT.

The chain recombines TRBV7-9 with TRBJ1-2; D is uncertain. The CDR3 spans 13 residues. CDR1 and CDR2 from the germline V gene are SEHNR and FQNEAQ (reference sequence). Trimming took 0 bases from V and 2 from J, leaving 4 bases between them. The CDR3 loop is CASSLAQNYGYTF. The DNA of the CDR3 is TGTGCCAGCAGCTTAGCTCAGAACTATGGCTACACCTTC.

The gene calls are TRBV19 and TRBJ1-1; TRBD1 might be the D (6 bases). Trimming stripped 4 bases from V and 1 base from J, with 13 bases between. The CDR3 extends over 15 amino acids. CDR1 and CDR2 from the germline V gene are LNHDA and SQIVND (reference sequence). The CDR3 DNA follows: TGTGCCAGTAGTAAACCGGGGGGCAGGAACACTGAAGCTTTCTTT. Its protein is CASSKPGGRNTEAFF.

This rearrangement joins TRBV6-1 to TRBJ1-1; TRBD1 is a possible D gene (6 bases). This CDR3 comprises 13 residues. V was pared by 7 bases and J by 1 base, with 10 bases between. Germline V gene lookup returns CDR1 MNHNS and CDR2 SASEGT. The CDR3 region is CASMPQGNTEAFF. Here the CDR3 DNA reads TGTGCCAGCATGCCACAGGGGAACACTGAAGCTTTCTTT.

V usage is TRBV27 and J usage is TRBJ1-1; 12 bases align to TRBD1. This CDR3 has 17 residues. V was clipped by 6 bases and J by 1 base; unmatched bases: 9. Germline V gene sequence: CDR1 MNHEY, CDR2 SMNVEV (reference sequence). In DNA form, the CDR3 reads TGTGCCAGCAGAATCGGGACAGGGGGCTCACGGAACACTGAAGCTTTCTTT. Its translation: CASRIGTGGSRNTEAFF.

The chain employs TRBV4-1 and TRBJ2-1; tentative D call: TRBD2 (5 bases). CDR1 and CDR2 from the germline V gene are MGHRA and YSYEKL. This CDR3 is 16 amino acids long. V lost 0 bases, J lost 4 bases, and 13 bases lay in between. Here the CDR3 reads CASSQDLAVRYNEQFF. The CDR3 DNA sequence: TGCGCCAGCAGCCAAGACCTAGCCGTTCGGTACAATGAGCAGTTCTTC.